The rows below give T cell receptor beta chains drawn from one sample of a study of T cell responses to AZD1222 COVID-19 vaccine. Profiled with immunoSEQ multiplex PCR; TCRdb holds only in-frame clones, not every one. The table has approximately 99,000 clones, 86% seen once. Material: peripheral blood, obtained on day 0 of AZD1222 vaccination. Receptor source: an adult in good health. Both conserved end residues are part of each CDR3. D genes are given only for firm matches. Some rows mark clone size as missing; the rest say once, few, many or name a class of expanded clone.

CDR3aa: CASSLGEGLLFF; CDR3nt: TGTGCCAGCAGCTTAGGCGAGGGACTCCTATTCTTC; d_gene: .; abundance: .; j_gene: TRBJ2-1; v_gene: TRBV11-2
CDR3aa: CASSSTAGITEAFF; CDR3nt: TGTGCCAGCTCATCTACCGCCGGGATCACTGAAGCTTTCTTT; d_gene: .; abundance: once; j_gene: TRBJ1-1; v_gene: TRBV18
CDR3aa: CASSERGRYQETQYF; CDR3nt: TGTGCCAGCAGTGAAAGGGGGAGGTACCAAGAGACCCAGTACTTC; d_gene: .; abundance: .; j_gene: TRBJ2-5; v_gene: TRBV6-1
CDR3aa: CASSLSRTGELFF; CDR3nt: TGTGCCAGCAGCTTAAGCCGCACCGGGGAGCTGTTTTTT; d_gene: .; abundance: .; j_gene: TRBJ2-2; v_gene: TRBV5-8
CDR3aa: CASSQGPLGGAEQFF; CDR3nt: TGCGCCAGCAGCCAAGGCCCCCTAGGCGGCGCTGAGCAGTTCTTC; d_gene: .; abundance: once; j_gene: TRBJ2-1; v_gene: TRBV4-1
CDR3aa: CASSPLRGISEKLFF; CDR3nt: TGTGCCAGCTCACCACTCAGGGGGATTAGTGAAAAACTGTTTTTT; d_gene: TRBD1; abundance: .; j_gene: TRBJ1-4; v_gene: TRBV18
CDR3aa: CASSESQGANEQYF; CDR3nt: TGCGCCAGCAGTGAGTCCCAGGGGGCCAACGAGCAGTACTTC; d_gene: TRBD1; abundance: .; j_gene: TRBJ2-7; v_gene: TRBV10-1
CDR3aa: CATHDRGNEKLFF; CDR3nt: TGTGCCACCCATGACAGGGGAAATGAAAAACTGTTTTTT; d_gene: TRBD1; abundance: once; j_gene: TRBJ1-4; v_gene: TRBV24-1
CDR3aa: CASSPLDREGGYTF; CDR3nt: TGCGCCAGCAGCCCGCTGGACAGGGAGGGTGGCTACACCTTC; d_gene: TRBD1; abundance: .; j_gene: TRBJ1-2; v_gene: TRBV5-1
CDR3aa: CASSRTLLGTEAFF; CDR3nt: TGTGCCAGCAGCCGGACCCTCTTGGGCACTGAAGCTTTCTTT; d_gene: .; abundance: few; j_gene: TRBJ1-1; v_gene: TRBV3-1/TRBV3-2
CDR3aa: CASSQEGQGGGGNQPQHF; CDR3nt: TGCGCCAGCAGCCAAGAGGGACAGGGAGGCGGTGGCAATCAGCCCCAGCATTTT; d_gene: TRBD1; abundance: .; j_gene: TRBJ1-5; v_gene: TRBV4-3
CDR3aa: CASSSQRRDTQYF; CDR3nt: TGTGCCAGCAGCTCCCAGCGGCGAGATACGCAGTATTTT; d_gene: .; abundance: .; j_gene: TRBJ2-3; v_gene: TRBV11-2
CDR3aa: CASSYRPGQGGSGYTF; CDR3nt: TGTGCCAGCAGTTACCGTCCCGGACAGGGAGGGAGCGGCTACACCTTC; d_gene: TRBD1; abundance: .; j_gene: TRBJ1-2; v_gene: TRBV6-2/TRBV6-3
CDR3aa: CASRQGGEGYNEQFF; CDR3nt: TGTGCCAGCAGACAGGGGGGCGAGGGCTACAATGAGCAGTTCTTC; d_gene: TRBD1; abundance: .; j_gene: TRBJ2-1; v_gene: TRBV28
CDR3aa: CATSIQAGELFF; CDR3nt: TGTGCCACCAGTATCCAGGCCGGGGAGCTGTTTTTT; d_gene: .; abundance: few; j_gene: TRBJ2-2; v_gene: TRBV24-1
CDR3aa: CASSPGLSGNTIYF; CDR3nt: TGTGCCAGCAGCCCAGGGTTATCTGGAAACACCATATATTTT; d_gene: .; abundance: .; j_gene: TRBJ1-3; v_gene: TRBV5-4
CDR3aa: CASSSSGTAYNYGYTF; CDR3nt: TGCGCCAGCAGCTCTTCCGGGACAGCTTATAACTATGGCTACACCTTC; d_gene: TRBD1; abundance: .; j_gene: TRBJ1-2; v_gene: TRBV5-1
CDR3aa: CASSQEDRGWGSPLHF; CDR3nt: TGTGCCAGCAGCCAAGAAGACAGGGGGTGGGGTTCACCCCTCCACTTT; d_gene: TRBD1; abundance: .; j_gene: TRBJ1-6; v_gene: TRBV14
CDR3aa: CASSLDRHTEAFF; CDR3nt: TGTGCCAGCAGCTTAGACAGACACACTGAAGCTTTCTTT; d_gene: .; abundance: few; j_gene: TRBJ1-1; v_gene: TRBV11-3
CDR3aa: CASSLSREGSGNTIYF; CDR3nt: TGTGCCAGCAGTTTATCTCGGGAGGGGTCTGGAAACACCATATATTTT; d_gene: .; abundance: .; j_gene: TRBJ1-3; v_gene: TRBV27
CDR3aa: CSVQEGSSSYTF; CDR3nt: TGCAGCGTTCAAGAGGGGTCGTCGAGCTACACCTTC; d_gene: .; abundance: .; j_gene: TRBJ1-2; v_gene: TRBV29-1
CDR3aa: CASSRGRQGAVYQSEKLFF; CDR3nt: TGTGCCAGCAGTAGAGGACGGCAGGGGGCCGTCTATCAAAGTGAAAAACTGTTTTTT; d_gene: TRBD1; abundance: .; j_gene: TRBJ1-4; v_gene: TRBV28